The subject of this entry is one TCR beta chain. Its antigen is not identified. Researchers sorted a few hundred thousand cells of each CD8+ T cell subset in triplicate. Germline V gives CDR1 SGHDN, CDR2 FVKESK. There are 18 residues in the CDR3. UMI-labeled 5' RACE TRB cDNA libraries were prepared from the cells. Each CDR3 protein gets one entry in TCRdb, which reprocessed the 5' RACE reads and gives no DNA. The sample has approximately 96,000 distinct CDR3 sequences. The data were taken from a study of CXCR3-negative and CXCR3-positive naive CD8 T cells. Points from the study as a whole: Higher TRB CDR3 hydrophobicity marked CXCR3-positive naive cells relative to CXCR3-negative naive cells. The study found that naive CXCR3-negative and CXCR3-positive cells shared TRBV-TRBJ usage, while memory cells differed.

This clonotype originated in a human donor in good health. Some clones in this sample may be carry-over from other donors' samples. The chain employs TRBV14 and TRBJ1-5; without DNA, the TCRdb call of TRBD1 cannot be checked. Sequencing was done on a sample of naive CXCR3+ CD8+ T cells from blood. Sample subset: CD45RO-CCR7+CD27+CD95- naive CD8+ T cells expressing CXCR3 (TNR3+). The CDR3 here is CASSPYTSLARSNQPQHF.